These T cell receptor beta chains were read from a single sample in a study of cytomegalovirus exposure and HLA in healthy donors. Using immunoSEQ multiplex PCR, the repertoire was profiled, and TCRdb retains in-frame clones only, with some absent. The sample consists of about 140,000 clones, approximately 10% of them appearing once. Specimen: PBMCs. These receptors all come from a woman aged 40 to 50 in good health and CMV-seropositive. Both conserved end residues are part of each CDR3. The D gene is left open where the match is weak. The size entry is marked missing in some rows and otherwise reads once, few, many or a size class.

D gene	V gene	clone size	J gene	CDR3 protein	CDR3 DNA
TRBD1	TRBV4-1	NA	TRBJ1-1	CASSHQRSRTGATEAFF	TGCGCCAGCAGCCACCAAAGATCCCGGACAGGGGCAACTGAAGCTTTCTTT
NA	TRBV7-2	few	TRBJ2-7	CASSSSVYEQYF	TGTGCCAGCAGCAGTTCGGTCTACGAGCAGTACTTC
TRBD2	TRBV7-3	NA	TRBJ2-3	CASSSGGGTDTQYF	TGTGCCAGCAGCTCCGGGGGGGGCACAGATACGCAGTATTTT
NA	TRBV7-2	NA	TRBJ2-5	CASSRMLGEETQYF	TGTGCCAGCAGCCGAATGCTAGGAGAGGAGACCCAGTACTTC
NA	TRBV5-4	NA	TRBJ1-2	CASSVANYGYTF	TGTGCCAGCAGCGTAGCAAACTATGGCTACACCTTC
TRBD1	TRBV29-1	NA	TRBJ2-5	CSVELDRGFETQYF	TGCAGCGTTGAGTTGGACAGGGGATTTGAGACCCAGTACTTC
TRBD2	TRBV11-3	few	TRBJ2-1	CASRERGQPDRGGEQFF	TGTGCCAGCAGGGAGCGGGGCCAGCCAGACCGTGGCGGTGAGCAGTTCTTC
TRBD1	TRBV19	NA	TRBJ1-5	CASSPSGQALNQPQHF	TGTGCCAGTAGTCCATCAGGACAGGCCCTAAATCAGCCCCAGCATTTT
NA	TRBV27	few	TRBJ1-1	CASSLNGQGPTEAFF	TGTGCCAGCAGTTTAAACGGGCAGGGTCCCACTGAAGCTTTCTTT
NA	TRBV5-1	few	TRBJ2-1	CASSLAQGKSYNEQFF	TGCGCCAGCAGCTTGGCTCAGGGAAAATCCTACAATGAGCAGTTCTTC
NA	TRBV4-3	few	TRBJ1-1	CASSQDTGSLNTEAFF	TGCGCCAGCAGCCAAGATACAGGCAGCCTGAACACTGAAGCTTTCTTT
TRBD1	TRBV2	few	TRBJ1-2	CASSAGQDYGYTF	TGTGCCAGCAGTGCGGGACAGGACTATGGCTACACCTTC
TRBD2	TRBV9	NA	TRBJ2-3	CASSVAVGGSTDTQYF	TGTGCCAGCAGCGTAGCTGTGGGGGGGTCGACAGATACGCAGTATTTT
TRBD2	TRBV5-4	few	TRBJ2-7	CASSTDLAGGTEQYF	TGTGCCAGCAGCACCGATCTAGCGGGGGGTACGGAGCAGTACTTC
NA	TRBV5-1	few	TRBJ1-4	CASSGSSGTNEKLFF	TGCGCCAGCAGCGGAAGCTCAGGGACTAATGAAAAACTGTTTTTT
TRBD1	TRBV2	few	TRBJ1-2	CASSFLDRGSPYGYTF	TGTGCCAGCAGTTTTTTGGACAGGGGGTCGCCCTATGGCTACACCTTC
TRBD1	TRBV9	NA	TRBJ1-2	CASSVDPGQGGGYTF	TGTGCCAGCAGCGTGGATCCGGGACAGGGCGGGGGCTACACTTTC
NA	TRBV7-9	NA	TRBJ1-6	CASSLDLLGGDNSPLHF	TGTGCCAGCAGCTTAGACCTCCTAGGGGGGGATAATTCACCCCTCCACTTT
NA	TRBV11-3	few	TRBJ1-4	CASSLGGRADEKLFF	TGTGCCAGCAGCTTAGGCGGCAGGGCGGATGAAAAACTGTTTTTT
NA	TRBV7-2	few	TRBJ1-1	CASSLVGGPGNTEAFF	TGTGCCAGCAGCTTAGTAGGAGGCCCCGGGAACACTGAAGCTTTCTTT
NA	TRBV5-1	NA	TRBJ2-2	CASSSEPLAGELFF	TGCGCCAGCAGCTCAGAACCCCTAGCCGGGGAGCTGTTTTTT
TRBD1	TRBV19	NA	TRBJ1-5	CASRPTGTGASQPQHF	TGTGCCAGTAGACCCACCGGGACAGGGGCCTCTCAGCCCCAGCATTTT
TRBD2	TRBV5-1	NA	TRBJ2-3	CASSFGLAGSSTDTQYF	TGCGCCAGCAGCTTTGGACTAGCGGGTTCTAGCACAGATACGCAGTATTTT
TRBD1	TRBV5-1	few	TRBJ2-2	CASSHGTGGTGELFF	TGCGCCAGCAGCCACGGGACAGGGGGGACCGGGGAGCTGTTTTTT
NA	TRBV6-1	NA	TRBJ2-3	CASSETLPPSAQYF	TGTGCCAGCAGTGAAACCCTCCCCCCGTCGGCGCAGTATTTT
NA	TRBV6-5	NA	TRBJ1-5	CASSSIRDQPQHF	TGTGCCAGCAGTTCAATCCGGGATCAGCCCCAGCATTTT
TRBD1	TRBV6-1	NA	TRBJ2-4	CASSLSGTGRNIQYF	TGTGCCAGCAGTTTATCAGGGACAGGGAGGAACATTCAGTACTTC
NA	TRBV7-8	few	TRBJ1-2	CASSPPMIQINYGYTF	TGTGCCAGCAGCCCCCCCATGATTCAGATTAACTATGGCTACACCTTC
TRBD2	TRBV9	few	TRBJ2-5	CASSVGSGGFQETQYF	TGTGCCAGCAGCGTAGGGAGCGGGGGGTTTCAAGAGACCCAGTACTTC
NA	TRBV7-9	few	TRBJ1-4	CASSPPGRTNEKLFF	TGTGCCAGCAGCCCCCCGGGTCGAACTAATGAAAAACTGTTTTTT
TRBD2	TRBV9	NA	TRBJ2-5	CASSVASGEETQYF	TGTGCCAGCAGCGTAGCAAGCGGGGAAGAGACCCAGTACTTC
NA	TRBV5-1	NA	TRBJ1-4	CASSLQGTNEKLFF	TGCGCCAGCAGCTTGCAGGGGACTAATGAAAAACTGTTTTTT
TRBD2	TRBV4-3	NA	TRBJ2-4	CASSHSGGAPNIQYF	TGCGCCAGCAGCCACAGCGGGGGGGCCCCAAACATTCAGTACTTC
NA	TRBV4-1	few	TRBJ1-1	CASSPRDRDTEAFF	TGCGCCAGCAGCCCCCGGGATCGGGACACTGAAGCTTTCTTT
TRBD1	TRBV27	NA	TRBJ1-2	CASRPTGTVSGYTF	TGTGCCAGCAGACCCACAGGGACAGTCTCTGGCTACACCTTC
NA	TRBV5-1	NA	TRBJ2-7	CASSSHTNLPLYEQYF	TGCGCCAGCAGCTCTCACACCAACCTCCCCCTCTACGAGCAGTACTTC
TRBD1	TRBV5-1	NA	TRBJ1-1	CASRAGTGNTEAFF	TGCGCCAGCAGAGCCGGGACAGGGAACACTGAAGCTTTCTTT
NA	TRBV25-1	few	TRBJ1-2	CASSESGISSLNYGYTF	TGTGCCAGCAGTGAATCAGGGATTTCCTCACTTAACTATGGCTACACCTTC
TRBD1	TRBV29-1	NA	TRBJ2-5	CSASGGWSQETQYF	TGCAGCGCATCAGGGGGCTGGAGCCAAGAGACCCAGTACTTC
TRBD1	TRBV7-8	NA	TRBJ2-5	CASSLTTGQGQETQYF	TGTGCCAGCAGCTTAACCACCGGACAGGGCCAAGAGACCCAGTACTTC
NA	TRBV28	NA	TRBJ1-1	CASSSGTPLNTEAFF	TGTGCCAGCAGTAGCGGGACTCCGTTGAACACTGAAGCTTTCTTT
TRBD1	TRBV6-5	few	TRBJ1-1	CASRGQGQGNTEAFF	TGTGCCAGCAGGGGACAGGGGCAAGGGAACACTGAAGCTTTCTTT
TRBD1	TRBV7-9	few	TRBJ1-1	CASSLAQGENTEAFF	TGTGCCAGCAGCTTAGCACAGGGGGAAAACACTGAAGCTTTCTTT
NA	TRBV11-2	NA	TRBJ1-6	CASSLDRHRGSYNSPLHF	TGTGCCAGCAGCTTAGATCGGCACCGAGGGAGTTATAATTCACCCCTCCACTTT
TRBD1	TRBV6-1	NA	TRBJ2-1	CASRGTGGNEQFF	TGTGCCAGCAGGGGGACAGGGGGCAATGAGCAGTTCTTC
NA	TRBV18	few	TRBJ1-2	CASSPPPTAANYGYTF	TGTGCCAGCTCACCTCCCCCAACAGCTGCAAACTATGGCTACACCTTC
NA	TRBV5-4	NA	TRBJ2-5	CASSFKGGDETQYF	TGTGCCAGCAGCTTCAAGGGGGGGGACGAGACCCAGTACTTC
TRBD2	TRBV5-4	NA	TRBJ2-5	CASSPGGVSGTQETQYF	TGTGCCAGCAGCCCCGGGGGGGTTTCCGGAACACAAGAGACCCAGTACTTC
NA	TRBV7-9	few	TRBJ1-4	CASSLGASPIF	TGTGCCAGCAGCTTAGGGGCCTCCCCCATTTTT